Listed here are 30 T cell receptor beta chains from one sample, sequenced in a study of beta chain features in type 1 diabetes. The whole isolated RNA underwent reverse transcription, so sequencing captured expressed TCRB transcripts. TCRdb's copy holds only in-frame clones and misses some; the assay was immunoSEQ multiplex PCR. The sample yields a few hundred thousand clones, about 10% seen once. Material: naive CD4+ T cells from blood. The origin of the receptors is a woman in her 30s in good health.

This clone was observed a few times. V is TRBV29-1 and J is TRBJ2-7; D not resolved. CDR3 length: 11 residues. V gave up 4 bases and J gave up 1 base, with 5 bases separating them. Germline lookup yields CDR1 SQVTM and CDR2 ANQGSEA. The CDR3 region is CSVANSYEQYF. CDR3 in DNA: TGCAGCGTTGCAAATTCCTACGAGCAGTACTTC.

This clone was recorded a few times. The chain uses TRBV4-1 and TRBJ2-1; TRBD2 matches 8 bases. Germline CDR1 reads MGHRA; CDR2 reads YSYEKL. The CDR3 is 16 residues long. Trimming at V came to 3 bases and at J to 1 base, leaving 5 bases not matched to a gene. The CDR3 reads CASSHVGGRSYNEQFF. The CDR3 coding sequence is TGCGCCAGCAGCCATGTAGGCGGGAGGTCCTACAATGAGCAGTTCTTC.

CDR3 residues: CASSLAQDYGYTF. In DNA, the CDR3 is TGTGCCAGCAGCTTGGCACAGGACTATGGCTACACCTTC. The rearrangement links TRBV7-2 to TRBJ1-2, with D maybe TRBD1 (5 bases). Germline CDR1 and CDR2: SGHTA and FQGNSA. This CDR3 comprises 13 residues. The ends were cut back, 3 bases at V and 3 bases at J, with 8 bases in the middle.

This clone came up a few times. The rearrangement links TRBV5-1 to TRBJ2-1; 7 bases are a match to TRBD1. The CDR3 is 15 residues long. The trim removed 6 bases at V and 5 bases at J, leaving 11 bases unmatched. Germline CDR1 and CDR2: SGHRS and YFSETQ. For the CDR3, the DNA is TGCGCCAGCACCGAACAGGGGCCCCCAAACAATGAGCAGTTCTTC. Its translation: CASTEQGPPNNEQFF.

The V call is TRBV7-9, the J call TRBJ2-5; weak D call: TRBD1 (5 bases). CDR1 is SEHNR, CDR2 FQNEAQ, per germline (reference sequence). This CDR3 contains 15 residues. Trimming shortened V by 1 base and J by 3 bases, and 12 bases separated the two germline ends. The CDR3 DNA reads TGTGCCAGCAGCTTAGATGAGACAGTTGAAGAGACCCAGTACTTC. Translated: CASSLDETVEETQYF.

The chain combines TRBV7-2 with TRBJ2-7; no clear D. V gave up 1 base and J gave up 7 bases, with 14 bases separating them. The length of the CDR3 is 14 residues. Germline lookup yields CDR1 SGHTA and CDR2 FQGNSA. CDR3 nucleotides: TGTGCCAGCAGCTTAGTTCGGGTCTCGGATGAGCAGTACTTC. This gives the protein CASSLVRVSDEQYF.

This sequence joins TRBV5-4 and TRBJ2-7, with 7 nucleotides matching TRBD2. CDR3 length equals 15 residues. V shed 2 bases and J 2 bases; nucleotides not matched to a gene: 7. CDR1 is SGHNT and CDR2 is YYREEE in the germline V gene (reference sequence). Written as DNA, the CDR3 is TGTGCCAGCAGCTTTTCCGGGCGGGAGACCTACGAGCAGTACTTC. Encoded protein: CASSFSGRETYEQYF.

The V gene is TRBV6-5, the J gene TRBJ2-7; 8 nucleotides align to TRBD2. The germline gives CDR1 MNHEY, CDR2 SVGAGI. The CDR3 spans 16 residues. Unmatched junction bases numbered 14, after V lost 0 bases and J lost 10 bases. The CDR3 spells CASSYSTASREGRQYF. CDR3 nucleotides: TGTGCCAGCAGTTACTCGACCGCCAGCCGGGAGGGCCGTCAGTACTTC.

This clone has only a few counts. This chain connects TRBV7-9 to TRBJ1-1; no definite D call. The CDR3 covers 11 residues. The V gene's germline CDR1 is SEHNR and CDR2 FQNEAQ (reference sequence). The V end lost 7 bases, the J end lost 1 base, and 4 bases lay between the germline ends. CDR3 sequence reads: CASNKNTEAFF. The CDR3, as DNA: TGTGCCAGCAACAAGAACACTGAAGCTTTCTTT.

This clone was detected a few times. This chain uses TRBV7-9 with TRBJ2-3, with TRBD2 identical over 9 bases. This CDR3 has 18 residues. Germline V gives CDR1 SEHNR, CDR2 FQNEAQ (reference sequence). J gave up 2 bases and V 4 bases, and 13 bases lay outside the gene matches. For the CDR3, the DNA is TGTGCCAGCAGCTCCCCCCCCTTGACTAGCGGTTACACAGATACGCAGTATTTT. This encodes CASSSPPLTSGYTDTQYF. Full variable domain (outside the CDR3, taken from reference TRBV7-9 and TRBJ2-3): DTGVSQNPRHKITKRGQNVTFRCDPISEHNRLYWYRQTLGQGPEFLTYFQNEAQLEKSRLLSDRFSAERPKGSFSTLEIQRTEQGDSAMYLCASSSPPLTSGYTDTQYFGPGTRLTVL.

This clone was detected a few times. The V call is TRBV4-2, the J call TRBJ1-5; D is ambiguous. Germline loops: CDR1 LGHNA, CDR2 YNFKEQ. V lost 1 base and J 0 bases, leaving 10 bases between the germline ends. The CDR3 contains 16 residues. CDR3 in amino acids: CASSQGLHVSNQPQHF. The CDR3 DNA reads TGTGCCAGCAGCCAAGGACTACACGTTAGCAATCAGCCCCAGCATTTT.

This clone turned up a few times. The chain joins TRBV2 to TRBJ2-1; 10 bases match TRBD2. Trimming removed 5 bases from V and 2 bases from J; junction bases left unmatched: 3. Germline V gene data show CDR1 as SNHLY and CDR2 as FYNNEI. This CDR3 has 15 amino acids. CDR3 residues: CASSTGTSAYNEQFF. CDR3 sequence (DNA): TGTGCCAGCAGTACCGGGACTAGCGCCTACAATGAGCAGTTCTTC.

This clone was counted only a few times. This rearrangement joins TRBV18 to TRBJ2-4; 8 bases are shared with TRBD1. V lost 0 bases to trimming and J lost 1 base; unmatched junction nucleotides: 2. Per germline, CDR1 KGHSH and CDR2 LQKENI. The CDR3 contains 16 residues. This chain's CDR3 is CASSPPGDRAKNIQYF. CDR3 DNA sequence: TGTGCCAGCTCACCACCGGGGGACAGGGCCAAAAACATTCAGTACTTC. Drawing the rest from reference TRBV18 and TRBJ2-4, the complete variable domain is NAGVMQNPRHLVRRRGQEARLRCSPMKGHSHVYWYRQLPEEGLKFMVYLQKENIIDESGMPKERFSAEFPKEGPSILRIQQVVRGDSAAYFCASSPPGDRAKNIQYFGAGTRLSVL.

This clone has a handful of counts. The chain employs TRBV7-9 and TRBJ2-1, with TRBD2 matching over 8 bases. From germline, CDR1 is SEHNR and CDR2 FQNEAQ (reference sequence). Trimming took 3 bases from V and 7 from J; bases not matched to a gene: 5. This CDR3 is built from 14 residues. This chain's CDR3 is CASSFSGTPNEQFF. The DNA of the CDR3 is TGTGCCAGCAGCTTTAGCGGGACCCCGAATGAGCAGTTCTTC.

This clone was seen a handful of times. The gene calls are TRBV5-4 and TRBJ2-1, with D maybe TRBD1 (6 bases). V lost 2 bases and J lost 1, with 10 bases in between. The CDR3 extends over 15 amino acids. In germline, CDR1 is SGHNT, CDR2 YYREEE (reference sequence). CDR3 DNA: TGTGCCAGCAGCTTAGGGGGACAATCCTACAATGAGCAGTTCTTC. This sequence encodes CASSLGGQSYNEQFF.

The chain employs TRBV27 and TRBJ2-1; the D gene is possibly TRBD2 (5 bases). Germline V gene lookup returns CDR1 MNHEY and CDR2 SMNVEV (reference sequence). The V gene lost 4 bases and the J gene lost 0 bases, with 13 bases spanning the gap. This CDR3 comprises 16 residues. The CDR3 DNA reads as TGTGCCAGCAGTTCCACCCGCGGGCGCTCCTACAATGAGCAGTTCTTC. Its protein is CASSSTRGRSYNEQFF.

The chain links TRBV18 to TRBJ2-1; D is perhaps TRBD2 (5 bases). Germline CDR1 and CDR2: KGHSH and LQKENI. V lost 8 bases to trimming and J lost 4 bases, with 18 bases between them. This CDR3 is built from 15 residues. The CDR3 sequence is CASAPGGEGYNEQFF. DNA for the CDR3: TGTGCCAGCGCCCCTGGTGGCGAGGGATACAATGAGCAGTTCTTC.

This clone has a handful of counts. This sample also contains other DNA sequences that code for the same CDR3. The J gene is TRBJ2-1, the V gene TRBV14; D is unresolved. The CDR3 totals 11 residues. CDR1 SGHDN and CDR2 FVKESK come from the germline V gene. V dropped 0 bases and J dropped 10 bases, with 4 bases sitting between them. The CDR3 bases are TGTGCCAGCAGCCAAGATAGCGAGCAGTTCTTC. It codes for CASSQDSEQFF.

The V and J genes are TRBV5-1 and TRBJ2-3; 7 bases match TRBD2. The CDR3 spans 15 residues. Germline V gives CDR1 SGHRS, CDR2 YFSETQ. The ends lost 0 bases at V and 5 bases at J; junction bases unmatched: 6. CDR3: CASSLAGGVEDTQYF. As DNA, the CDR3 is TGCGCCAGCAGCTTGGCGGGGGGAGTGGAAGATACGCAGTATTTT.

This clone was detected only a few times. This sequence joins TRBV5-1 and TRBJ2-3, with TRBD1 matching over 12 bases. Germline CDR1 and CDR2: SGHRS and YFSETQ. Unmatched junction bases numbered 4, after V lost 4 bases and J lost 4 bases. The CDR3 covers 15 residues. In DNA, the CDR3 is TGCGCCAGCAGCAGGGGACAGGGGGCCCCAGATACGCAGTATTTT. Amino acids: CASSRGQGAPDTQYF. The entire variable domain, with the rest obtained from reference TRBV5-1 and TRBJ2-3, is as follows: KAGVTQTPRYLIKTRGQQVTLSCSPISGHRSVSWYQQTPGQGLQFLFEYFSETQRNKGNFPGRFSGRQFSNSRSEMNVSTLELGDSALYLCASSRGQGAPDTQYFGPGTRLTVL.

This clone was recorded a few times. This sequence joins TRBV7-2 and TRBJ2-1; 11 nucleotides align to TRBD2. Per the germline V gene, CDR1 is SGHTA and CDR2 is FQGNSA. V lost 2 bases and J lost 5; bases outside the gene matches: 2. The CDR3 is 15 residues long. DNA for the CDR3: TGTGCCAGCAGCTTATGGACTAGCGGGCACAATGAGCAGTTCTTC. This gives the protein CASSLWTSGHNEQFF.

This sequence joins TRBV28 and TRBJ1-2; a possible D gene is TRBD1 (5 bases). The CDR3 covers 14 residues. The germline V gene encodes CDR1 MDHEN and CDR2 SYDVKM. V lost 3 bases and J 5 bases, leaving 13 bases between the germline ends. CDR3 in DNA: TGTGCCAGCAGTTTCTACGGGGGAGAGTATGGCTACACCTTC. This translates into CASSFYGGEYGYTF.

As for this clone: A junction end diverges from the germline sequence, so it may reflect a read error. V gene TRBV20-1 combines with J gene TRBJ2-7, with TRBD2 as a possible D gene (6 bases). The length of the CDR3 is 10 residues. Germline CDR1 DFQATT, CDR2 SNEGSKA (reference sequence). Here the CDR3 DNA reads TGCAGTGCAGATACCGGGACTGAGATTTTC. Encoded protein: CSADTGTEIF.

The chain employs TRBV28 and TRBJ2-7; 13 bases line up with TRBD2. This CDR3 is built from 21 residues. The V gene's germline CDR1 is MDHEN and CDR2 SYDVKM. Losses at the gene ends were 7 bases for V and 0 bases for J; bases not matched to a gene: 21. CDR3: CASTLMAPGRGLAGSSYEQYF. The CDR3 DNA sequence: TGTGCCAGCACCCTAATGGCGCCGGGCCGGGGACTAGCGGGGAGCTCCTACGAGCAGTACTTC.

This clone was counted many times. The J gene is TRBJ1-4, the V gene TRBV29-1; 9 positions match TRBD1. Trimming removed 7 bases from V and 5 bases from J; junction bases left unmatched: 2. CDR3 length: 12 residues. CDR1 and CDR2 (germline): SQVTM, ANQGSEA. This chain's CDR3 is CSADRGNEKLFF. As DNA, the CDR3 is TGCAGCGCGGACAGGGGAAATGAAAAACTGTTTTTT.

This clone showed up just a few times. The CDR3 is CASRLAGGYEQFF. The CDR3 DNA reads as TGTGCCAGCAGGCTAGCGGGAGGATATGAGCAGTTCTTC. The J gene is TRBJ2-1, the V gene TRBV25-1; 11 bases align to TRBD2. Germline CDR1 reads MGHDK; CDR2 reads SYGVNS. This CDR3 has 13 amino acids. After removal of 6 bases from V and 8 bases from J, the junction contained 3 bases not matched to a gene.

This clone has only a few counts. The CDR3 sequence is CASSLWAQGARSSYEQYF. The CDR3 nucleotides read TGTGCCAGCAGTTTATGGGCACAGGGGGCACGCAGCTCCTACGAGCAGTACTTC. The chain employs TRBV28 and TRBJ2-7; 9 bases are shared with TRBD1. The V gene end was trimmed by 0 bases and the J gene end by 0 bases; junction bases not matched to a gene: 9. The CDR3 length is 18 residues. CDR1 MDHEN and CDR2 SYDVKM come from the germline V gene.

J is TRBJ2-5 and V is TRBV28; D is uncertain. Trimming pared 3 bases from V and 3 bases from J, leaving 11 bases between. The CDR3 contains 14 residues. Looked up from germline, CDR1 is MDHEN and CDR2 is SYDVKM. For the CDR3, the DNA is TGTGCCAGCAGTTTGACACAGCTGGAAGAGACCCAGTACTTC. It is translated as CASSLTQLEETQYF.

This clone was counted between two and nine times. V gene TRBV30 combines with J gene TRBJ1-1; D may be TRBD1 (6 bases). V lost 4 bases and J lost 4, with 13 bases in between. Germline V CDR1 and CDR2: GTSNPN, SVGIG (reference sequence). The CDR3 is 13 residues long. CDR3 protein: CAWIKGGFTEAFF. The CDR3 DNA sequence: TGTGCCTGGATTAAGGGGGGGTTCACTGAAGCTTTCTTT.

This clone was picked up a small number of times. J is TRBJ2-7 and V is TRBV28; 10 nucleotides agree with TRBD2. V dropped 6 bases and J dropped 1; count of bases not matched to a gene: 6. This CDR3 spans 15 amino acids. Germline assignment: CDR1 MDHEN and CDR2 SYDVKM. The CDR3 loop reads CASSQGLAVSYEQYF. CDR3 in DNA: TGTGCCAGCAGCCAAGGACTAGCGGTGTCCTACGAGCAGTACTTC.